The present TCR beta chain was sequenced within a study of CD8 T cells in ankylosing spondylitis. Study results and caveats: Researchers reportedly found disease-linked clones significantly enriched in matched ankylosing spondylitis synovial fluid.

This clonotype was recorded many times. What it recognizes is unknown. TCRdb reanalysed the 5' RACE reads using MiXCR and keeps one entry per CDR3 protein. The profile shows 30,000 to 40,000 distinct CDR3 sequences, roughly 3.1% of them singletons. Losses at the gene ends were 0 bases for V and 0 bases for J; bases not matched to a gene: 5. Germline values: CDR1 SGDLS, CDR2 YYNGEE. This CDR3 is 16 amino acids long. The V call is TRBV9, the J call TRBJ1-1; 7 bases fit TRBD1. The sequence was collected from a male donor with ankylosing spondylitis or in good health (not recorded which). Material: blood, either unsorted or a sorted T cell fraction (not recorded which). CDR3: CASSVAGDSLNTEAFF. In DNA, the CDR3 is TGTGCCAGCAGCGTAGCGGGGGACAGCCTGAACACTGAAGCTTTCTTT.